This is a list of T cell receptor beta chains from one sample in a study of monozygotic twins with inflammatory bowel disease. TCRdb reprocessed the 5' RACE reads, with one entry per CDR3 protein and no DNA. The specimen's table records 310,000 or so distinct CDR3 sequences. Input material: blood. The receptors were sampled from a human donor with ulcerative colitis or Crohn's disease, or a healthy co-twin of an affected twin (not recorded which). CDR3s include the opening cysteine and the closing phenylalanine or tryptophan.

v_call: TRBV3-1; j_call: TRBJ1-6; cdr3_aa: CASSQEAADNSPLHF
v_call: TRBV21-1; j_call: TRBJ2-7; cdr3_aa: CASSKASYEQYF
v_call: TRBV24-1; j_call: TRBJ2-1; cdr3_aa: CATSEPGLHNEQFF
v_call: TRBV20-1; j_call: TRBJ1-6; cdr3_aa: CSARQVTRAPLHF
v_call: TRBV20-1; j_call: TRBJ1-5; cdr3_aa: CSARGDPNQPQHF
v_call: TRBV3-1; j_call: TRBJ2-1; cdr3_aa: CASLEAGGSEQFF
v_call: TRBV28; j_call: TRBJ1-6; cdr3_aa: CASSPGLGSPLHF
v_call: TRBV11-1; j_call: TRBJ2-3; cdr3_aa: CASSLDSVASGRRTDTQYF
v_call: TRBV5-1; j_call: TRBJ1-4; cdr3_aa: CASSPNVGGTNEKLFF
v_call: TRBV4-3; j_call: TRBJ2-2; cdr3_aa: CASSQDRGAFTGELFF
v_call: TRBV5-1; j_call: TRBJ2-1; cdr3_aa: CASSNGPREFF
v_call: TRBV12-3/TRBV12-4; j_call: TRBJ1-5; cdr3_aa: CASSWDTNQPQHF
v_call: TRBV12-5; j_call: TRBJ2-7; cdr3_aa: CASGPDDGTGIFYEQYF